This passage covers 17 T cell receptor beta chains from one sample sequenced in a study of identical twins. TCRdb ran MiXCR on the 5' RACE reads and lists one entry per CDR3 protein. The sample yields 250,000 to 300,000 distinct CDR3 sequences, approximately 8.3% seen once. This same sample was also taken into another study, of yellow fever vaccine responses in identical twins.

Sequencing was done on a sample of CD8+ T cells sorted from blood. The receptor source for this set is a woman under 30 in good health.

The J gene is TRBJ2-7, the V gene TRBV5-4; 7 bases match TRBD2. V shed 4 bases, J shed 10 bases, and the junction held 20 bases outside the gene matches. Looked up from germline, CDR1 is SGHNT and CDR2 is YYREEE (reference sequence). This CDR3 comprises 16 residues. The DNA for the CDR3 is TGTGCCAGCAGCCCTGGGACTATTGAGTCTGCAAGGTCCCAGTACTTC. Its protein is CASSPGTIESARSQYF. The complete variable domain, with remaining parts taken from reference TRBV5-4 and TRBJ2-7, reads ETGVTQSPTHLIKTRGQQVTLRCSSQSGHNTVSWYQQALGQGPQFIFQYYREEENGRGNFPPRFSGLQFPNYSSELNVNALELDDSALYLCASSPGTIESARSQYFGPGTRLTVT.

Ten or more counts support this clonotype. This chain connects TRBV27 to TRBJ2-7; 9 bases agree with TRBD1. The CDR3 extends over 13 amino acids. CDR1 and CDR2 from the germline V gene are MNHEY and SMNVEV (reference sequence). The V and J ends lost 8 bases and 2 bases, in that order; junction bases with no gene match: 4. CDR3 sequence: CASGQGTTYEQYF. In DNA, the CDR3 is TGTGCCAGCGGACAGGGGACTACCTACGAGCAGTACTTC.

This clonotype was observed many times. The chain is built from TRBV29-1 and TRBJ2-7, with 9 bases fitting TRBD2. The CDR3 consists of 16 residues. Trimming took 6 bases from V and 1 from J; bases not matched to a gene: 13. Per the germline V gene, CDR1 is SQVTM and CDR2 is ANQGSEA. The CDR3: CSVDTDGAGGSYEQYF. The CDR3 nucleotides are TGCAGCGTCGATACCGATGGGGCGGGGGGGTCCTACGAGCAGTACTTC.

The chain carries TRBV24-1 and TRBJ2-4, with D uncertain. Trimming cost V 9 bases and J 6 bases, with 11 bases left between them. CDR1 and CDR2 (germline): KGHDR, SFDVKD. The CDR3 is 12 residues long. The CDR3 here is CATAQDGNIQYF. The CDR3 nucleotides are TGTGCCACCGCCCAGGATGGAAACATTCAGTACTTC.

The chain links TRBV7-2 to TRBJ2-5; no definite D call. The CDR3 totals 13 residues. Trimming removed 6 bases from V and 5 bases from J, with 13 bases in between. Germline loops: CDR1 SGHTA, CDR2 FQGNSA. Written as DNA, the CDR3 is TGTGCCAGCAGATTGATAGCCTCTGAGACCCAGTACTTC. This codes for CASRLIASETQYF.

About this clonotype itself: The germline gene is not matched at one end of the junction; a read error may be the cause. The chain couples TRBV7-2 to TRBJ2-7; 8 nucleotides align to TRBD1. CDR3 length: 16 amino acids. CDR1 is SGHTA, CDR2 FQGNSA, per germline. CDR3 protein: CASSLGMGTGSDEQYF. CDR3 nucleotide sequence: TGTGCCAGCAGCTTAGGGATGGGGACAGGCTCCGACGAGCAGTACTTC.

The chain uses TRBV7-9 and TRBJ2-5, with 9 bases aligning to TRBD2. CDR1 SEHNR and CDR2 FQNEAQ come from the germline V gene (reference sequence). V was clipped by 1 base and J by 1 base; unmatched bases: 7. The CDR3 is made up of 17 amino acids. CDR3 protein: CASSLDMASGAQETQYF. The CDR3 DNA reads as TGTGCCAGCAGCTTAGATATGGCTAGCGGGGCCCAAGAGACCCAGTACTTC.

This clonotype showed up just a few times. The chain employs TRBV7-6 and TRBJ2-1; TRBD2 agrees at 7 bases. Germline V gene lookup returns CDR1 SGHVS and CDR2 FNYEAQ. CDR3 length: 13 residues. V was clipped by 4 bases and J by 12 bases; unmatched bases: 9. In nucleotides, the CDR3 is TGTGCCAGCAGCTCCGGGGAGGGAAGCGGGCAGTTCTTC. The encoded protein is CASSSGEGSGQFF.

This clonotype came up a few times. The V and J genes are TRBV7-3 and TRBJ2-2; D not certain. The V gene lost 3 bases and the J gene lost 4 bases, with 15 bases spanning the gap. The CDR3 covers 16 residues. CDR1 is SGHTA and CDR2 is FQGTGA in the germline V gene. This CDR3 is CASSFSASPFTGELFF. The CDR3 DNA follows: TGTGCCAGCAGCTTCTCGGCTAGTCCCTTCACCGGGGAGCTGTTTTTT.

This clonotype has a count of ten or more. V and J are TRBV12-3 or TRBV12-4 and TRBJ2-7; TRBD1 or TRBD2 may be the D gene (5 bases each). V dropped 5 bases and J dropped 2 bases, with 16 bases sitting between them. This CDR3 spans 15 amino acids. This CDR3 reads CASSEPGVGAYEQYF. The CDR3 DNA sequence: TGTGCCAGCAGTGAACCCGGGGTGGGGGCCTACGAGCAGTACTTC.

This clonotype was detected a few times. This rearrangement joins TRBV27 to TRBJ2-3; 10 nucleotides match TRBD2. This CDR3 has 18 residues. Germline lookup yields CDR1 MNHEY and CDR2 SMNVEV (reference sequence). Trimming removed 2 bases from V and 1 base from J; junction bases left unmatched: 9. CDR3 protein: CASSLTSGRAGGTDTQYF. The CDR3 bases are TGTGCCAGCAGTTTAACCAGCGGGAGGGCCGGAGGCACAGATACGCAGTATTTT.

This clonotype was picked up a small number of times. The chain uses TRBV30 and TRBJ2-1; D remains ambiguous. The germline gives CDR1 GTSNPN, CDR2 SVGIG (reference sequence). Trimming cost V 3 bases and J 0 bases, with 3 bases left between them. The CDR3 sequence is 12 residues long. CDR3 region: CAWSYSYNEQFF. DNA for the CDR3: TGTGCCTGGAGCTACTCCTACAATGAGCAGTTCTTC. Looking up the rest from reference TRBV30 and TRBJ2-1 gives the full variable domain: SQTIHQWPATLVQPVGSPLSLECTVEGTSNPNLYWYRQAAGRGLQLLFYSVGIGQISSEVPQNLSASRPQDRQFILSSKKLLLSDSGFYLCAWSYSYNEQFFGPGTRLTVL.

The chain couples TRBV20-1 to TRBJ2-5, with D unclear. Germline V gene sequence: CDR1 DFQATT, CDR2 SNEGSKA (reference sequence). This CDR3 is built from 14 residues. V lost 5 bases to trimming and J lost 5 bases, with 18 bases between them. Here the CDR3 DNA reads TGCAGTGCTGACCCCGAAGAGGAGCCGGAGACCCAGTACTTC. It codes for CSADPEEEPETQYF.

In its sample, this clonotype was seen a few times. The chain couples TRBV28 to TRBJ2-1; 8 bases are shared with TRBD2. V trimming: 6 bases; J trimming: 8 bases; junction bases outside the gene matches: 12. Germline V gene lookup returns CDR1 MDHEN and CDR2 SYDVKM. There are 15 residues in the CDR3. The CDR3 DNA reads TGTGCCAGCAGCGGGCCGGGACTAGAGTTCCATGAGCAGTTCTTC. It yields the protein CASSGPGLEFHEQFF.

This clonotype was counted a few times. The V call is TRBV30, the J call TRBJ2-1; the D is unclear. The CDR3 runs 13 residues. CDR1 GTSNPN and CDR2 SVGIG come from the germline V gene (reference sequence). Trimming stripped 4 bases from V and 2 bases from J, with 9 bases between. CDR3 DNA sequence: TGTGCCTGGATGTGGGTGACCTACAATGAGCAGTTCTTC. It yields the protein CAWMWVTYNEQFF.

This clonotype was counted a few times. The chain combines TRBV27 with TRBJ2-1; 10 bases are shared with TRBD1. The trim removed 4 bases at V and 5 bases at J, leaving 5 bases unmatched. Germline assignment: CDR1 MNHEY and CDR2 SMNVEV (reference sequence). This CDR3 region has 15 residues. CDR3 bases: TGTGCCAGCAGTTCTGGACAGGGGGGTAACAATGAGCAGTTCTTC. Residues: CASSSGQGGNNEQFF.

For the CDR3, the DNA is TGCAGCGCACCCTTAGGGGGGGGCCCCCGAGAGACCCAGTACTTC. It is translated as CSAPLGGGPRETQYF. The chain couples TRBV29-1 to TRBJ2-5, with D possibly matching TRBD2 (7 bases). The ends were cut back, 7 bases at V and 4 bases at J, with 22 bases in the middle. CDR3 size: 15 residues. Germline values: CDR1 SQVTM, CDR2 ANQGSEA.